Listed here are 21 T cell receptor beta chains from one sample, sequenced in a study of T cell responses to AZD1222 COVID-19 vaccine. Sequencing used immunoSEQ multiplex PCR; TCRdb keeps in-frame clones, though not all of them. Of about 120,000 clones listed, about 91% were seen once; the top ten hold about 8.8%. Sample: peripheral blood, taken on day 0 of AZD1222 vaccination. The receptors originated from an adult in good health.

The chain recombines TRBV3-1 (or the pseudogene TRBV3-2) with TRBJ2-7; D may match TRBD1 or TRBD2 (6 bases each). CDR3 length: 19 residues. V was shortened by 0 bases and J by 1 base, with 22 bases between the two germline ends. Germline-derived CDR1 and CDR2 are LGHDT and YNNKEL (reference sequence). The CDR3: CASSQDGLGGLGRSYEQYF. In DNA form, the CDR3 reads TGTGCCAGCAGCCAAGATGGTTTAGGGGGGTTGGGTAGGTCCTACGAGCAGTACTTC.

The chain recombines TRBV9 with TRBJ2-6, with TRBD2 matching over 7 bases. CDR1 and CDR2 from the germline V gene are SGDLS and YYNGEE. The V segment lost 0 bases and the J segment 0 bases; nucleotides outside the gene matches: 6. The CDR3 contains 18 residues. Here the CDR3 reads CASSVGSGLDSGANVLTF. In DNA, the CDR3 is TGTGCCAGCAGCGTAGGTAGCGGGCTAGACTCTGGGGCCAACGTCCTGACTTTC. Variable domain in full (rest from reference TRBV9 and TRBJ2-6): DSGVTQTPKHLITATGQRVTLRCSPRSGDLSVYWYQQSLDQGLQFLIQYYNGEERAKGNILERFSAQQFPDLHSELNLSSLELGDSALYFCASSVGSGLDSGANVLTFGAGSRLTVL.

The gene calls are TRBV6-5 and TRBJ1-2; 10 nucleotides line up with TRBD1. The germline gives CDR1 MNHEY, CDR2 SVGAGI. Trimming took 6 bases from V and 0 from J; bases not matched to a gene: 4. The CDR3 has 15 amino acids. This chain's CDR3 is CASRFGQGANYGYTF. The CDR3 nucleotides read TGTGCCAGCAGATTTGGACAGGGGGCTAACTATGGCTACACCTTC.

The chain has TRBV4-1 and TRBJ2-7; TRBD1 matches 11 bases. Germline loops: CDR1 MGHRA, CDR2 YSYEKL. With 0 bases clipped from V and 5 bases from J, the junction kept 3 bases outside the gene matches. The CDR3 extends over 15 amino acids. DNA for the CDR3: TGCGCCAGCAGCCAAGATACGGACAGGGGGCACGAGCAGTACTTC. Its translation is CASSQDTDRGHEQYF.

The J gene is TRBJ2-1, the V gene TRBV7-2; TRBD2 matches at 8 bases. There are 16 residues in the CDR3. Losses at the gene ends were 1 base for V and 8 bases for J; bases not matched to a gene: 10. Looked up from germline, CDR1 is SGHTA and CDR2 is FQGNSA. CDR3 sequence (DNA): TGTGCCAGCAGCTTAGGGAGCGGGAGTAGTCAATATGAGCAGTTCTTC. This translates into CASSLGSGSSQYEQFF. The whole variable domain, remainder taken from reference TRBV7-2 and TRBJ2-1, is GAGVSQSPSNKVTEKGKDVELRCDPISGHTALYWYRQSLGQGLEFLIYFQGNSAPDKSGLPSDRFSAERTGGSVSTLTIQRTQQEDSAVYLCASSLGSGSSQYEQFFGPGTRLTVL.

The chain links TRBV19 to TRBJ1-1; D may be TRBD1 (5 bases). Germline-derived CDR1 and CDR2 are LNHDA and SQIVND (reference sequence). The length of the CDR3 is 14 residues. V was shortened by 8 bases and J by 1 base, with 14 bases between the two germline ends. The CDR3 region has the DNA TGTGCCAGTCGAGAGGGACCGAAGAACACTGAAGCTTTCTTT. Its protein is CASREGPKNTEAFF. The full variable domain, rest sourced from reference TRBV19 and TRBJ1-1, is DGGITQSPKYLFRKEGQNVTLSCEQNLNHDAMYWYRQDPGQGLRLIYYSQIVNDFQKGDIAEGYSVSREKKESFPLTVTSAQKNPTAFYLCASREGPKNTEAFFGQGTRLTVV.

The chain couples TRBV3-1 (or the pseudogene TRBV3-2) to TRBJ2-5; 11 bases agree with TRBD2. The V segment lost 5 bases and the J segment 4 bases; nucleotides outside the gene matches: 15. The CDR3 has 18 residues. CDR1 is LGHDT, CDR2 YNNKEL, per germline (reference sequence). This CDR3 is CASSFSGGEVGVLETQYF. In DNA form, the CDR3 reads TGTGCCAGCAGCTTTAGCGGGGGGGAGGTTGGAGTTCTAGAGACCCAGTACTTC.

The J gene is TRBJ1-5, the V gene TRBV7-8; 7 positions agree with TRBD1. The V and J ends lost 4 bases and 6 bases, in that order; junction bases with no gene match: 9. Germline values: CDR1 SGHVS, CDR2 FQNEAQ. The CDR3 consists of 15 residues. This CDR3 is CASSSNTGDSQPQHF. CDR3 DNA sequence: TGTGCCAGCAGCTCGAACACAGGGGACAGTCAGCCCCAGCATTTT.

The J gene is TRBJ1-1, the V gene TRBV28; D is unclear. CDR1 and CDR2 from the germline V gene are MDHEN and SYDVKM. The CDR3 sequence is 12 residues long. V shed 1 base and J shed 8 bases, with 8 bases lying between them. CDR3 in DNA: TGTGCCAGCAGTTTATCTCGTATGGAAGCTTTCTTT. Its translation is CASSLSRMEAFF.

The chain joins TRBV12-5 to TRBJ2-7, with no clear D. CDR3 length: 11 residues. Germline CDR1 reads LGHNT; CDR2 reads FRNRAP. V was pared by 1 base and J by 4 bases, with 2 bases between. The CDR3 region is CASGLGYEQYF. The CDR3 coding sequence is TGTGCTAGTGGTTTGGGGTACGAGCAGTACTTC.

This chain uses TRBV4-1 with TRBJ1-2, with a tentative D call TRBD1 (6 bases). The ends were cut back, 4 bases at V and 4 bases at J, with 28 bases in the middle. The CDR3 is made up of 19 amino acids. Germline values: CDR1 MGHRA, CDR2 YSYEKL. CDR3 region: CASSPGFPSGATRSYGYTF. The CDR3 nucleotides are TGCGCCAGCAGCCCGGGCTTCCCCTCGGGGGCGACCAGATCCTATGGCTACACCTTC.

This sequence joins TRBV5-1 and TRBJ2-1, with TRBD2 matching over 8 bases. This CDR3 is built from 16 residues. V trimming: 0 bases; J trimming: 7 bases; junction bases outside the gene matches: 9. CDR1 and CDR2 from the germline V gene are SGHRS and YFSETQ. The CDR3 loop is CASSLAGGGPWNEQFF. The CDR3 DNA sequence: TGCGCCAGCAGCTTGGCCGGGGGGGGCCCCTGGAATGAGCAGTTCTTC.

The chain joins TRBV6-4 to TRBJ1-4, with unresolved D. CDR1 MRHNA and CDR2 SNTAGT come from the germline V gene. This CDR3 has 13 amino acids. V dropped 9 bases and J dropped 0 bases, with 8 bases sitting between them. The CDR3 here is CASQIPTNEKLFF. In DNA, the CDR3 is TGTGCCAGTCAGATACCAACTAATGAAAAACTGTTTTTT.

The V gene is TRBV4-1, the J gene TRBJ2-7, with 7 bases that match TRBD2. Trimming took 3 bases from V and 2 from J; bases not matched to a gene: 13. CDR1 and CDR2 from the germline V gene are MGHRA and YSYEKL. The CDR3 consists of 17 residues. CDR3 loop: CASSHDPTASGTYEQYF. CDR3 nucleotides: TGCGCCAGCAGCCATGACCCGACCGCTAGCGGTACCTACGAGCAGTACTTC.

The chain employs TRBV28 and TRBJ2-4, with D perhaps TRBD1 (7 bases). V was cut by 3 bases and J by 2 bases, with 11 bases left in between. The germline gives CDR1 MDHEN, CDR2 SYDVKM. The CDR3 consists of 15 residues. The CDR3 sequence: CASSLTGRPKNIQYF. In nucleotides, the CDR3 is TGTGCCAGCAGTTTGACAGGGAGGCCCAAAAACATTCAGTACTTC. Based on the CDR3 plus reference TRBV28 and TRBJ2-4, the full variable domain is DVKVTQSSRYLVKRTGEKVFLECVQDMDHENMFWYRQDPGLGLRLIYFSYDVKMKEKGDIPEGYSVSREKKERFSLILESASTNQTSMYLCASSLTGRPKNIQYFGAGTRLSVL.

This chain links TRBV6-2 or TRBV6-3 with TRBJ2-1, with 13 bases that match TRBD2. V shed 3 bases and J 0 bases; nucleotides not matched to a gene: 5. Germline V CDR1 and CDR2: MNHEY, SVGEGT. This CDR3 region has 18 residues. CDR3 nucleotides: TGTGCCAGCAGTTATCAGACTAGCGGGGGGAGCTCCTACAATGAGCAGTTCTTC. This codes for CASSYQTSGGSSYNEQFF.

The count of this clone is one. The chain links TRBV11-2 to TRBJ1-3, with D unclear. Per germline, CDR1 SGHAT and CDR2 FQNNGV. The V end was cut by 3 bases, the J end by 7 bases, with 10 bases between. The CDR3 spans 13 residues. CDR3 sequence: CASSFRVGNTIYF. CDR3 DNA: TGTGCCAGCAGCTTTAGGGTGGGGAACACCATATATTTT.

This clone was counted once. The chain couples TRBV11-2 to TRBJ1-1, with D unresolved. Germline V gives CDR1 SGHAT, CDR2 FQNNGV. The CDR3 is made up of 14 amino acids. V lost 4 bases and J 1 base, leaving 10 bases between the germline ends. The CDR3 DNA reads as TGTGCCAGCAGCTCCCCCAGAGGGAACACTGAAGCTTTCTTT. This gives the protein CASSSPRGNTEAFF.

V usage is TRBV19 and J usage is TRBJ2-7; weak D call: TRBD2 (5 bases). V was trimmed by 6 bases and J by 0 bases, leaving 12 bases between them. Germline assignment: CDR1 LNHDA and CDR2 SQIVND (reference sequence). This CDR3 is 14 amino acids long. The CDR3 region is CASSVSENSYEQYF. The CDR3 region has the DNA TGTGCCAGTAGCGTTAGCGAAAACTCCTACGAGCAGTACTTC.

The chain uses TRBV2 and TRBJ2-1, with TRBD2 identical over 10 bases. V shed 5 bases, J shed 0 bases, and the junction held 7 bases outside the gene matches. CDR3 length: 17 residues. CDR1 is SNHLY, CDR2 FYNNEI, per germline. The chain's CDR3 is CASSPEAGGPSYNEQFF. Here the CDR3 DNA reads TGTGCCAGCAGTCCCGAAGCGGGAGGGCCCTCCTACAATGAGCAGTTCTTC.

This chain joins TRBV9 and TRBJ1-2; D gene uncertain. The length of the CDR3 is 14 residues. Germline CDR1 is SGDLS and CDR2 is YYNGEE. The germline V and J ends were trimmed by 6 bases and 4 bases, with 16 bases remaining between them. The CDR3 protein is CASTLDPEGYGYTF. CDR3 in DNA: TGTGCCAGCACCTTGGACCCCGAGGGCTATGGCTACACCTTC.